Below, one T cell receptor (beta chain) is given with its context. Antigen unknown. The germline V gene encodes CDR1 SQVTM and CDR2 ANQGSEA. This CDR3 contains 14 residues. The data were taken from a study of CXCR3-negative and CXCR3-positive naive CD8 T cells. The libraries of TRB cDNA were prepared using 5' RACE with UMI labels. After re-calling the 5' RACE reads, TCRdb lists one entry per CDR3 protein, DNA absent. The sample includes some 28,000 distinct CDR3 sequences. Regarding the study as a whole: Relative to memory CD8+ cells, whose diversity was much lower, both naive subsets had comparably high diversity.

The source of this sequence is a human donor in good health. Some clones in this sample may be carry-over from other donors' samples. The chain couples TRBV29-1 to TRBJ2-3; no DNA is available, so the TRBD1 call from TCRdb remains unchecked. The sample comprised memory CD8+ T cells from blood. CDR3 sequence: CSALGDRLLDTQYF.